This T cell receptor beta chain came from a study of response to subunit inactivated influenza vaccine. The V and J ends lost 0 bases and 1 base respectively, with 13 bases between them. Looked up from germline, CDR1 is MNHEY and CDR2 is SMNVEV (reference sequence). The CDR3 runs to 17 residues. From the RT-PCR reads, TCRdb called clonotypes with MiXCR, one entry per CDR3 protein. The sample lists more than 500,000 distinct CDR3 sequences, about 11% occurring once. In this sample, this clonotype turned up many times. The same data also contributed to another study, on T cells expressing NK-cell markers. That paper states: Researchers built TCR beta cDNA using 5'RACE template switching with UMIs. Repertoires of TCR beta were obtained from T cells sorted as CD3+CD56+NKG2C+, CD3+CD56+NKG2C- and CD3+CD56-NKG2C+. In five or six donors, dominant NKG2C+ clonotypes were about 1.0-8% of CD8+ T cells. Clones of NKG2C+ T cells that had expanded were of unclear HCMV specificity.

Sequenced material: PBMCs from blood, taken on the day of vaccination. The origin of this receptor is a man aged 45 to 65 who received an inactivated influenza vaccine. The V gene is TRBV27, the J gene TRBJ1-5, with D possibly matching TRBD1 (5 bases). CDR3 loop: CASSLSGGTVSNQPQHF. In nucleotides, the CDR3 is TGTGCCAGCAGTTTATCGGGGGGGACGGTCAGCAATCAGCCCCAGCATTTT.